Listed below are T cell receptor beta chains from one sample, sequenced in a study of spatial heterogeneity in lung cancer. TCRdb reprocessed the 5' RACE reads via MiXCR and lists one record per CDR3 protein. Of tens of thousands of distinct CDR3 sequences in the sample, 12% are singletons; the top ten hold about 30%. This specimen was PBMCs, taken at follow-up. These receptors were collected from a male donor with early-stage non-small cell lung cancer. Each CDR3 is given without its conserved first and last residue.

len	v_gene	j_gene	CDR3aa
13	TRBV7-7	TRBJ2-1	ASSLVAGNHNEQF
14	TRBV5-1	TRBJ2-3	ASSLEGLAFEDTQY
9	TRBV30	TRBJ2-7	AWSKSYEQY
15	TRBV12-3/TRBV12-4	TRBJ2-4	ASSLDPIGSAKNIQY
11	TRBV12-3/TRBV12-4	TRBJ2-2	ASSSQGGGELF
12	TRBV20-1	TRBJ2-1	SAQAGSSYNEQF
11	TRBV5-1	TRBJ2-3	ASSLDRAATQY
15	TRBV6-2/TRBV6-3	TRBJ2-3	ASRLPKTSGSTDTQY
12	TRBV9	TRBJ1-1	ASSVGGTNTEAF
13	TRBV5-4	TRBJ2-2	ASSVAGGSIGELF
11	TRBV12-3/TRBV12-4	TRBJ1-2	ASSQGAGYGYT
11	TRBV20-1	TRBJ1-2	SASTGLDYGYT
11	TRBV18	TRBJ2-3	ASSLPGPSTQY
17	TRBV12-3/TRBV12-4	TRBJ1-6	ASSSLAGGRTPYNSPLH
12	TRBV20-1	TRBJ2-7	SATPRAASYEQY
12	TRBV27	TRBJ2-1	ASSLAGAINEQF
11	TRBV29-1	TRBJ1-6	SVATDYNSPLH
12	TRBV7-8	TRBJ1-1	ASSSDRALAEAF
13	TRBV11-2	TRBJ1-1	ASSLGTGGHTEAF
14	TRBV4-3	TRBJ2-1	ASSQDMGRLGHEQF
12	TRBV6-6	TRBJ1-4	ASSHRGENEKLF
12	TRBV18	TRBJ2-7	ASGTGQGSYEQY
14	TRBV15	TRBJ2-1	ATSRAGLAGTDEQF
14	TRBV6-5	TRBJ2-7	ASSYSAGQPGYERY
12	TRBV6-5	TRBJ2-2	ASWRSANTGELF
10	TRBV7-2	TRBJ2-3	ASSWNTDTQY
12	TRBV7-2	TRBJ2-7	ASSSTYTSYEQY
9	TRBV10-3	TRBJ1-1	AIRENTEAF
12	TRBV5-1	TRBJ1-1	ASGTGGLGTEAF
12	TRBV20-1	TRBJ1-2	SASPGQGFDGYT
14	TRBV4-2	TRBJ2-5	ASSQNRARRGETQY
13	TRBV7-8	TRBJ1-6	ASSLVKDPDSPLH
13	TRBV11-1	TRBJ2-1	ASSIWTGGRNEQF
12	TRBV5-1	TRBJ1-3	ASSLESAGNTIY
10	TRBV20-1	TRBJ2-5	SASLVQETQY
11	TRBV27	TRBJ1-1	ASHDRVISEAF
14	TRBV20-1	TRBJ2-3	SAPASGSRSTDTQY
12	TRBV7-2	TRBJ2-3	ASNVWTSTDTQY
12	TRBV12-3/TRBV12-4	TRBJ1-5	ASSSTQGLGPQH
12	TRBV7-9	TRBJ2-5	ASSRWDRGETQY
10	TRBV20-1	TRBJ1-5	SARQGQQPQH
13	TRBV5-1	TRBJ2-7	ASSIPGQGDYEQY
11	TRBV7-9	TRBJ1-1	ASSLVGNTEAF
12	TRBV30	TRBJ1-2	AWSLDRGNYGYT
13	TRBV6-6	TRBJ1-3	ASGEAGTSGNTIY
13	TRBV11-1	TRBJ2-5	ASSLISAGGETQY